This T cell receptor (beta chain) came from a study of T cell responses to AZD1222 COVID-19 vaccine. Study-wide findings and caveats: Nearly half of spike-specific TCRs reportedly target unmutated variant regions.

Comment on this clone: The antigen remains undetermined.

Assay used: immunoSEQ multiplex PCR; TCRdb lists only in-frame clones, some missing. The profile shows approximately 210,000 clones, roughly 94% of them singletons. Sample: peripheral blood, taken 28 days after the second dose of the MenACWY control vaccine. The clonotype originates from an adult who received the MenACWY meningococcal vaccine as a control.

The CDR3 here is CASSLTVGKTGGRYTEAFF. In DNA, the CDR3 is TGTGCCAGCAGCCTCACCGTGGGAAAGACAGGGGGCCGGTACACTGAAGCTTTCTTT. The V and J genes are TRBV7-6 and TRBJ1-1, with TRBD1 matching over 10 bases. CDR3 length: 19 amino acids. Germline assignment: CDR1 SGHVS and CDR2 FNYEAQ. The ends lost 5 bases at V and 3 bases at J; junction bases unmatched: 18.